A selection of T cell receptor beta chains follows, all from one sample in a study of shared T cell receptors in the human thymus. Measured with immunoSEQ multiplex PCR; TCRdb has only the in-frame clones, and not every one. Among 600,000 or so clones listed, over 75% were seen once. In addition, the sample was reused for a study of human thymus T cells.

The sequencing input was thymocytes. These receptors were taken from a boy under three years old with a congenital heart defect. Both conserved end residues are trimmed from each CDR3.

J gene,V gene,CDR3 protein
TRBJ1-1,TRBV11-2,ASSAPQGPLEAF
TRBJ1-4,TRBV7-6,ASSRRGEKLF
TRBJ2-1,TRBV10-3,AIGRRRDSYNEQF
TRBJ1-2,TRBV11-2,ASGPLSGQGHYGYT
TRBJ1-4,TRBV10-1,ASSDGTAVEKLF
TRBJ1-5,TRBV19,ASSIPGKVPQH
TRBJ2-3,TRBV29-1,SVAVNGGGDTQY
TRBJ2-2,TRBV4-1,ASSQGVLAVERGTGELF
TRBJ2-7,TRBV6-1,ASRDRGGYEQY
TRBJ2-5,TRBV6-5,ASTPGGAIQETQY
TRBJ2-7,TRBV4-1,ASSQGVAGENYEQY
TRBJ1-4,TRBV6-5,ASSPGWAADGKLF
TRBJ2-6,TRBV4-1,ASSQVRAGANVLT
TRBJ1-3,TRBV11-2,ASSLTGLPARSGNTIY
TRBJ2-3,TRBV5-1,ASSLILAGGYTDTQY
TRBJ1-5,TRBV5-1,ASSLNSDRLNQPQH
TRBJ2-7,TRBV7-9,ASSPRDEQY
TRBJ1-4,TRBV5-4,ASSLRDLSHREKLF
TRBJ1-1,TRBV30,AWKAGMNTEAF
TRBJ2-7,TRBV5-4,ASSLDPKRTGLARTYEQY
TRBJ2-5,TRBV7-2,ASSQRLAGGVETQY
TRBJ2-7,TRBV28,ASSLQLSYEQY
TRBJ2-7,TRBV7-9,ASSLLAGGYEQY
TRBJ2-1,TRBV30,AWSGPGTSRNEQF
TRBJ1-5,TRBV28,ASSEDTYNQPQH
TRBJ2-4,TRBV27,ASSLNGNIQY
TRBJ2-7,TRBV5-4,ASSLVGSEQY
TRBJ1-4,TRBV7-6,ASSLARDRGNEKLF
TRBJ1-4,TRBV5-1,ASSLVARGYATNEKLF
TRBJ1-5,TRBV2,ASTERRNQPQH
TRBJ2-7,TRBV6-1,ASRGPGEQY
TRBJ1-1,TRBV7-6,ASSLIQENTEAF
TRBJ2-5,TRBV7-3,ASKDRQGETQY
TRBJ2-3,TRBV4-3,ASSRKDRDTQY
TRBJ1-4,TRBV28,ASNDPGGINEKLF
TRBJ1-4,TRBV5-1,ASRGTGIEKLF
TRBJ2-1,TRBV28,ASSFSSGSYNEQF
TRBJ1-1,TRBV9,ASSVQLNTEAF
TRBJ2-2,TRBV5-1,ASSLASPGELF
TRBJ2-2,TRBV6-1,ASSDTRQENTGELF